This T cell receptor (beta chain) was captured in a study of control samples from healthy donors and cancer patients. The repertoire was sequenced with immunoSEQ multiplex PCR; TCRdb's copy has only in-frame clones and lacks some. The sample has 170,000 or so clones, 85% to 90% seen once. There are 13 residues in the CDR3. Per germline, CDR1 SEHNR and CDR2 FQNEAQ (reference sequence). V dropped 4 bases and J dropped 10; count of bases not matched to a gene: 4. Material for sequencing was blood. The chain recombines TRBV7-9 with TRBJ1-6; 7 bases map to TRBD1. The TCR comes from a woman aged 45-65 years in good health. CDR3 region: CASSYRQGSPLHF. The CDR3 region has the DNA TGTGCCAGCAGCTACCGACAGGGCTCACCCCTCCACTTT. The full variable domain, rest sourced from reference TRBV7-9 and TRBJ1-6, is DTGVSQNPRHKITKRGQNVTFRCDPISEHNRLYWYRQTLGQGPEFLTYFQNEAQLEKSRLLSDRFSAERPKGSFSTLEIQRTEQGDSAMYLCASSYRQGSPLHFGNGTRLTVT.